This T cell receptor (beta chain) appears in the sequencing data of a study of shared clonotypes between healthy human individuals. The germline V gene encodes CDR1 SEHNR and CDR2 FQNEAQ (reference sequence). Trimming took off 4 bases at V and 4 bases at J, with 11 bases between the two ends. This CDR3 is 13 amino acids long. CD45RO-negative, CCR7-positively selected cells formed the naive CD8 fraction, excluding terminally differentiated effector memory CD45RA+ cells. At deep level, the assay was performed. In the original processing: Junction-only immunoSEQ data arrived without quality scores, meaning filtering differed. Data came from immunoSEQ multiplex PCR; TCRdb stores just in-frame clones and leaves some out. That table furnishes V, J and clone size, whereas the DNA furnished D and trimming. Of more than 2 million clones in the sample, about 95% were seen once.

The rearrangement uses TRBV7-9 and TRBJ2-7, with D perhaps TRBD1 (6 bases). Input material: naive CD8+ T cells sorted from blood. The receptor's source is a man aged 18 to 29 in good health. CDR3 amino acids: CASSSQGRYEQYF. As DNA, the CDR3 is TGTGCCAGCAGCTCACAGGGCCGGTACGAGCAGTACTTC.